These 2 T cell receptor gamma chains originate from one sample sequenced in a study of γδ T cells in repeated Plasmodium falciparum infection. Vgamma9/Vdelta2+ and Vdelta2-negative gammadelta T cells were flow-sorted from PBMC for bulk sequencing. TCRdb called clones anew from the multiplex PCR reads with CATT. The data show about 30,000 gamma-chain clones, with about 1.5% seen just once and roughly a fifth held by the top ten. Sequences were obtained from gamma-delta T cells from blood. Every receptor here comes from a pool of human donors (malaria-infected and uninfected, not separated).

This clone was recorded at least ten times. The protein recorded in TCRdb matches a much larger clone and deviates from this DNA's translation at residue 11, suggesting a read error; the protein here is obtained by translating the DNA. V gene TRGV9 combines with J gene TRGJP. Germline values: CDR1 GITISATS, CDR2 ISYDGTV (reference sequence). The CDR3 runs 16 residues. CDR3: CALWDAKELGRKIKVF. CDR3 DNA: TGTGCCTTGTGGGACGCTAAAGAGTTGGGCAGAAAAATCAAGGTATTT.

This clone has more than one count but fewer than ten. The protein given by TCRdb reflects a much larger clone and differs at residue 15 from this DNA's translation, likely from a read error; the protein shown is the DNA's translation. The chain couples TRGV9 to TRGJP. TCRdb gives no J gene; it was assigned here by matching the DNA to germline. CDR3 length: 18 amino acids. Per germline, CDR1 GITISATS and CDR2 ISYDGTV (reference sequence). CDR3 residues: CALWEVYSPRLGKKSKVF. The CDR3 bases are TGTGCCTTGTGGGAGGTGTATAGCCCAAGGTTGGGCAAAAAAAGCAAGGTATTT.